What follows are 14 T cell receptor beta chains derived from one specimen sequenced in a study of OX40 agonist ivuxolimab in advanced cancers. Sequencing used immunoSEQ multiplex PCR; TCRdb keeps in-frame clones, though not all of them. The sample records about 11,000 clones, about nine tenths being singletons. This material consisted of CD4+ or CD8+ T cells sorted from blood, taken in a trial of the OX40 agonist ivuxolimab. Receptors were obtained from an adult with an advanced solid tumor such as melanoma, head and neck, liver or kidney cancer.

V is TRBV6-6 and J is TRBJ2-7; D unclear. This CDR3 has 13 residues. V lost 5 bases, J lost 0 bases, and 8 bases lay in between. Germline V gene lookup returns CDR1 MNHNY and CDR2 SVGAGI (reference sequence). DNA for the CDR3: TGTGCCAGCAGTCCCCCCAACTCCTACGAGCAGTACTTC. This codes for CASSPPNSYEQYF.

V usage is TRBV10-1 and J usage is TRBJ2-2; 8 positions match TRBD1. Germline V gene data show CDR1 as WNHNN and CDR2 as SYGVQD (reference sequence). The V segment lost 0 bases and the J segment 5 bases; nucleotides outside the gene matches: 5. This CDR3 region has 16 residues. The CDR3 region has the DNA TGCGCCAGCAGTGAGTCGGGCAGGGGGCTGACCGGGGAGCTGTTTTTT. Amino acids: CASSESGRGLTGELFF.

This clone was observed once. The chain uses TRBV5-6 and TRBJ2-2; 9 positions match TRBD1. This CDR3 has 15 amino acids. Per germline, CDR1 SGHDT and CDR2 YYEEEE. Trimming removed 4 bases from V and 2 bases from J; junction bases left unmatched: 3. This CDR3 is CASSPDRGNTGELFF. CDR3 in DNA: TGTGCCAGCAGCCCGGACAGGGGAAACACCGGGGAGCTGTTTTTT.

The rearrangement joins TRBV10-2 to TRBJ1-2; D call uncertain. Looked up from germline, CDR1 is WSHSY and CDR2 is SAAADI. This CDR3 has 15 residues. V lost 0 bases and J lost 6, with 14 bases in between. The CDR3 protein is CASSESWGGLDGYTF. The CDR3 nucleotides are TGCGCCAGCAGTGAGTCTTGGGGAGGGCTTGATGGCTACACCTTC.

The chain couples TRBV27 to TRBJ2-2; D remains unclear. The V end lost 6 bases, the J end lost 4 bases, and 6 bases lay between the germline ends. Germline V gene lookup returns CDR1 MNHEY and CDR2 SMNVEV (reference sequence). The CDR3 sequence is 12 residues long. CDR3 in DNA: TGTGCCAGCAGGACGTTCACCGGGGAGCTGTTTTTT. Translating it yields CASRTFTGELFF.

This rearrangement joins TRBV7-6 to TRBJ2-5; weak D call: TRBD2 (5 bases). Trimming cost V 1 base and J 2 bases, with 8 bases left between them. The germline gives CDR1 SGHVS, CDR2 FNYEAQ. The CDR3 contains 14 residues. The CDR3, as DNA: TGTGCCAGCAGCTTAGGGCCGGGGCAAGAGACCCAGTACTTC. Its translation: CASSLGPGQETQYF.

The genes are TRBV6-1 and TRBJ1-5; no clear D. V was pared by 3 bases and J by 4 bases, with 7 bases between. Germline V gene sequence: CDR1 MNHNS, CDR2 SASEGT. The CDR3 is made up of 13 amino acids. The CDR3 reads CASSDAENQPQHF. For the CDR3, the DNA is TGTGCCAGCAGTGACGCGGAAAATCAGCCCCAGCATTTT.

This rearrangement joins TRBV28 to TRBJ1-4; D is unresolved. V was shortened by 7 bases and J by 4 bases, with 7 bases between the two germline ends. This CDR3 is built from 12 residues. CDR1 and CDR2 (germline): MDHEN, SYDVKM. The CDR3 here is CASTRYNEKLFF. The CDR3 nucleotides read TGTGCCAGCACCAGGTATAATGAAAAACTGTTTTTT.

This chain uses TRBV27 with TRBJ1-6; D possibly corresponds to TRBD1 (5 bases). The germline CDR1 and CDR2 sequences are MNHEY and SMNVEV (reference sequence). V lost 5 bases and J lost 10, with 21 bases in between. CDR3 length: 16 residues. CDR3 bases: TGTGCCAGCAGTCAACTAAAGACAGTATATTGGTCACCCCTCCACTTT. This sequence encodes CASSQLKTVYWSPLHF.

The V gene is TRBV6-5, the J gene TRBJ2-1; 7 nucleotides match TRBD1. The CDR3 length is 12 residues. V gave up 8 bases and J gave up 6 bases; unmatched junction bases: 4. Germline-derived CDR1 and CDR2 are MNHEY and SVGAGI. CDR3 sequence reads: CASGDSFNEQFF. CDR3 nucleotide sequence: TGTGCCAGCGGGGACAGCTTCAATGAGCAGTTCTTC.

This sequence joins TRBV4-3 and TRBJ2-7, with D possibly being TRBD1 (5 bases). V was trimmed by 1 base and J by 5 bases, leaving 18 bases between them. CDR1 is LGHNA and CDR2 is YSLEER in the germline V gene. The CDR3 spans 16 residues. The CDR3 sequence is CASSQVLSNRLHEQYF. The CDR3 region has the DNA TGCGCCAGCAGCCAAGTATTATCGAACAGGCTCCACGAGCAGTACTTC.

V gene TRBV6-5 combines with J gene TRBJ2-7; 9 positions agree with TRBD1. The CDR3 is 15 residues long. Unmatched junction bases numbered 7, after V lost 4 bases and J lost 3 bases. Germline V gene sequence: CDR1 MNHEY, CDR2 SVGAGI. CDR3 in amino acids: CASSSPPGQGYEQYF. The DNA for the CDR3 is TGTGCCAGCAGTTCGCCACCGGGACAGGGCTACGAGCAGTACTTC.

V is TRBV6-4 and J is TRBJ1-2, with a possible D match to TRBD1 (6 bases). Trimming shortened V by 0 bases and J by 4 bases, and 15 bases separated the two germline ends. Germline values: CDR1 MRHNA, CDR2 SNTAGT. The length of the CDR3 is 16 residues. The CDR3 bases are TGTGCCAGCAGTGACTCGGTCGGGGACACCAGCTATGGCTACACCTTC. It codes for CASSDSVGDTSYGYTF.

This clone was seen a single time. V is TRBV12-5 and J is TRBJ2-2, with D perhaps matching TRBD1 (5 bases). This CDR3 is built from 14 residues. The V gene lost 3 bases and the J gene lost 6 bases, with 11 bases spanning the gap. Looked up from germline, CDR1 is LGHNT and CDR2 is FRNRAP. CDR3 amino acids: CASGLRVGAGELFF. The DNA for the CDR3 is TGTGCTAGTGGTTTACGGGTAGGGGCCGGGGAGCTGTTTTTT. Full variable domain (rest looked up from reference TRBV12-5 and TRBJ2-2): DARVTQTPRHKVTEMGQEVTMRCQPILGHNTVFWYRQTMMQGLELLAYFRNRAPLDDSGMPKDRFSAEMPDATLATLKIQPSEPRDSAVYFCASGLRVGAGELFFGEGSRLTVL.